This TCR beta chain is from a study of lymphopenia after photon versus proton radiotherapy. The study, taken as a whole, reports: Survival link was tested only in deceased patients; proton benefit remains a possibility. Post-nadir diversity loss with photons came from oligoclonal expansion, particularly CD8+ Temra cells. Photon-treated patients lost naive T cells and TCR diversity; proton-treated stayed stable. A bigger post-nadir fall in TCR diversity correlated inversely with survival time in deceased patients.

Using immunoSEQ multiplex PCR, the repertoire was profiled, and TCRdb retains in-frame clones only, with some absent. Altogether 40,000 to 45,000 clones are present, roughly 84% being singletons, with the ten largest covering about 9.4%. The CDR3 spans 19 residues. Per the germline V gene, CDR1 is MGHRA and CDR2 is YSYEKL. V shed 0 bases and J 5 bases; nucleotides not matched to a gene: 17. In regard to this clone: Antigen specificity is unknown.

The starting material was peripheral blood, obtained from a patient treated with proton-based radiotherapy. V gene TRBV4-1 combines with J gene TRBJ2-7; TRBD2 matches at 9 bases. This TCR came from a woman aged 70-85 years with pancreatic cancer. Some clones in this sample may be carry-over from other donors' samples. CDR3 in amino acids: CASSQDPHGTSLSNDEQYF. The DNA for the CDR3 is TGCGCCAGCAGCCAAGACCCCCACGGGACTAGCCTATCAAACGACGAGCAGTACTTC.